These T cell receptor beta chains were read from a single sample in a study of blood T cell repertoires in COVID-19. Sequencing was performed with immunoSEQ multiplex PCR; in TCRdb, only in-frame clones are kept and a portion is missing. The data hold more than 300,000 clones, with about 90% observed a single time. Sample: PBMCs or T cells enriched from blood (not recorded which). The receptors derive from a woman under 40 who had recovered from COVID-19. Each CDR3 is given with its conserved first and last residue. A D gene is named only where the DNA matches it firmly. A clone size is listed for some rows: how often the clone was seen (once, few, many), or a class if it is expanded.

>TRBJ2-3|.|TRBV27|TRBD2
CASSRGHGGTSGTQYF
TGTGCCAGCAGCCGCGGCCACGGGGGGACCTCGGGTACGCAGTATTTT
>TRBJ1-1|few|TRBV9|TRBD1
CASSVSGGMNTEAFF
TGTGCCAGCAGCGTATCAGGGGGCATGAACACTGAAGCTTTCTTT
>TRBJ1-5|.|TRBV7-3|TRBD1
CASSLTGTGAGQGAWLAQPQHF
TGTGCCAGCAGCTTAACGGGGACAGGCGCGGGACAGGGGGCTTGGCTTGCTCAGCCCCAGCATTTT
>TRBJ1-1|.|TRBV15|.
CATSRTGPNTEAFF
TGTGCCACCAGCAGAACAGGGCCAAACACTGAAGCTTTCTTT
>TRBJ1-2|.|TRBV30|TRBD1
CALIQGIYGYTF
TGTGCCTTGATACAGGGGATCTATGGCTACACCTTC
>TRBJ1-2|once|TRBV9|.
CASTTGIGYGYTF
TGTGCCAGCACCACCGGGATCGGCTATGGCTACACCTTC
>TRBJ1-5|.|TRBV19|.
CASSSRWAWGNQPQHF
TGTGCCAGTAGCAGCCGATGGGCCTGGGGCAATCAGCCCCAGCATTTT
>TRBJ1-1|few|TRBV7-2|.
CASSLATAKPMNTEAFF
TGTGCCAGCAGCTTAGCGACAGCCAAACCGATGAACACTGAAGCTTTCTTT
>TRBJ1-2|.|TRBV3-1/TRBV3-2|.
CASSQEPVGAYGYTF
TGTGCCAGCAGCCAAGAGCCGGTCGGTGCTTATGGCTACACCTTC
>TRBJ1-4|.|TRBV15|.
CATSTLQTTNEKLFF
TGTGCCACCAGCACCCTACAGACAACTAATGAAAAACTGTTTTTT
>TRBJ2-2|few|TRBV7-9|.
CASLVGLSLTGELFF
TGTGCCAGCTTGGTGGGACTTTCCCTCACCGGGGAGCTGTTTTTT
>TRBJ1-2|once|TRBV25-1|.
CASSEIPDGYTF
TGTGCCAGCAGTGAGATTCCGGATGGCTACACCTTC
>TRBJ1-1|.|TRBV30|.
CAWSRDPLAEAFF
TGTGCCTGGAGCCGAGACCCTCTAGCTGAAGCTTTCTTT
>TRBJ1-3|.|TRBV9|TRBD1
CASSSEQGLGNTIYF
TGTGCCAGCAGCTCCGAACAGGGGCTTGGAAACACCATATATTTT
>TRBJ1-2|.|TRBV14|TRBD1
CASSQRQGALGGYTF
TGTGCCAGCAGCCAAAGACAGGGAGCTTTGGGTGGCTACACCTTC
>TRBJ2-3|.|TRBV5-1|TRBD2
CASSSPSGGGKYF
TGCGCCAGCAGCTCCCCTAGCGGGGGCGGCAAGTATTTT
>TRBJ1-5|.|TRBV19|TRBD1
CASSSTGAQPQHF
TGTGCCAGTAGTTCGACAGGGGCCCAGCCCCAGCATTTT